The rows below give T cell receptor beta chains drawn from one sample of a study of early T cells in non-severe SARS-CoV-2 infection. A single record per CDR3 protein comes from TCRdb applying MiXCR to the 5' RACE reads. The repertoire holds 25,000 to 35,000 distinct CDR3 sequences, with around 5.9% as singletons. The specimen was whole blood. Every receptor here comes from an adult who was a healthcare worker with PCR-confirmed SARS-CoV-2 infection or an uninfected control (not recorded which). The CDR3 runs from the conserved cysteine through the conserved F or W. The D gene is left open where the match is weak. Part of the rows lack a size; the others show once, few, many or a class for expanded clones.

DNA | CDR3 | size | J | D | V
TGCAGTGCTAGGGAACAGGGGCGGGCAGATACGCAGTATTTT | CSAREQGRADTQYF | many | TRBJ2-3 | TRBD1 | TRBV20-1
TGTGCCAGCAGCAGGGCTAGCTCTGGAAACACCATATATTTT | CASSRASSGNTIYF | . | TRBJ1-3 | . | TRBV12-3/TRBV12-4
TGCAGCGTTGAGGGGGGCAACTCCTACGAGCAGTACTTC | CSVEGGNSYEQYF | . | TRBJ2-7 | . | TRBV29-1
TGTGCCAGCAGTTTAGGGAGGGAGCCAGCCACCCAGTACTTC | CASSLGREPATQYF | many | TRBJ2-5 | TRBD2 | TRBV28
TGTGCCAGCAGCGGGTATTCGGGAGATACGCAGTATTTT | CASSGYSGDTQYF | few | TRBJ2-3 | . | TRBV7-3
TGTGCCAGCAGCCCCATCTTCGGGGAGGACACCCACTTC | CASSPIFGEDTHF | . | TRBJ2-7 | . | TRBV14
TGTGCCAGCAGCTTAATGGGGTTTAATGAAAAACTGTTTTTT | CASSLMGFNEKLFF | many | TRBJ1-4 | . | TRBV7-9
TGTGCCAGCAGCCTAGCGGGGGGGCAGTACGAGCAGTACTTC | CASSLAGGQYEQYF | few | TRBJ2-7 | TRBD2 | TRBV3-1
TGCAGCGTTGAAACACTTGGGACAGGGCCAGTGGGCTACACCTTC | CSVETLGTGPVGYTF | . | TRBJ1-2 | TRBD1 | TRBV29-1
TGCAGTGCTAGAGTCAGGAGAGGAGACAGCAGCAATCAGCCCCAGCATTTT | CSARVRRGDSSNQPQHF | many | TRBJ1-5 | . | TRBV20-1
TGCAGCGTGCCGGGAGGTTTCTTT | CSVPGGFF | . | TRBJ1-1 | . | TRBV29-1
TGTGCCTGGAGTCCCGACAGCTACAATGAGCAGTTCTTC | CAWSPDSYNEQFF | many | TRBJ2-1 | . | TRBV30
TGTGCCAGCAGGCCGGACAGGGGAAGGTCCTATGGCTACACCTTC | CASRPDRGRSYGYTF | few | TRBJ1-2 | TRBD1 | TRBV28
TGTGCCAGCAGTGATACCGGATACGAGCAGTACTTC | CASSDTGYEQYF | many | TRBJ2-7 | . | TRBV25-1
TGTGCCAGCAGTTACCGGGACAGGGTGACCTACGAGCAGTACTTC | CASSYRDRVTYEQYF | few | TRBJ2-7 | TRBD1 | TRBV6-2/TRBV6-3
TGTGCCAGCTCACCAGGAAAACAGGGTATTGGCGGGGAGCTGTTTTTT | CASSPGKQGIGGELFF | few | TRBJ2-2 | . | TRBV18
TGTGCCAGCAGCTTTGTTGGAGGCACTGAAGCTTTCTTT | CASSFVGGTEAFF | few | TRBJ1-1 | . | TRBV5-4
TGTGCCAGCAGCGTTAGCGGGATGGGATACAATGAGCAGTTCTTC | CASSVSGMGYNEQFF | few | TRBJ2-1 | TRBD2 | TRBV7-2
TGTGCCAGCAGTGATGGGTTTCGTTGGACAGAGAACACTGAAGCTTTCTTT | CASSDGFRWTENTEAFF | many | TRBJ1-1 | . | TRBV6-1
TGTGCCAGCAGCGTCGGGCCCGGAGAGACCCAGTACTTC | CASSVGPGETQYF | few | TRBJ2-5 | . | TRBV9
TGTGCCACCAGCAGAGATCCAGGTGGGACCCAGTACTTC | CATSRDPGGTQYF | many | TRBJ2-5 | . | TRBV15
TGTGCCAGCAGCTTAGCTAGCGGGGGGGCCTACGAGCAGTACTTC | CASSLASGGAYEQYF | few | TRBJ2-7 | TRBD2 | TRBV7-2
TGTGCCAGCAGTTACTCGATAGGGTTTATGCATTTT | CASSYSIGFMHF | many | TRBJ1-5 | . | TRBV6-2/TRBV6-3
TGTGCCAGCAGCGGGTTTGGGGACACTGAAGCTTTCTTT | CASSGFGDTEAFF | . | TRBJ1-1 | . | TRBV2
TGCAGCGTTGCTGAAGGGCACGAGACCCAGTACTTC | CSVAEGHETQYF | many | TRBJ2-5 | . | TRBV29-1
TGCAGTGCTCCACCACTCGGGACACTTAGCACAGATACGCAGTATTTT | CSAPPLGTLSTDTQYF | many | TRBJ2-3 | . | TRBV20-1
TGTGCCAGCAGTCCAGCAGGGACAGTCAAAAACATTCAGTACTTC | CASSPAGTVKNIQYF | many | TRBJ2-4 | TRBD1 | TRBV28
TGTGCCAGCAACCGAGACAGGGGGTATTCACCCCTCCACTTT | CASNRDRGYSPLHF | many | TRBJ1-6 | TRBD1 | TRBV6-1
TGCAGTGCTAGAGATCGGTTGGGGAAGAACACTGAAGCTTTCTTT | CSARDRLGKNTEAFF | many | TRBJ1-1 | . | TRBV20-1
TGTGCCAGCAGCCCCCGTTGGGGGGAAGATGAGACCCAGTACTTC | CASSPRWGEDETQYF | . | TRBJ2-5 | . | TRBV5-8
TGTGCCAGCAGCTGGGGGGGCGCAATGTCCGGAAACACCATATATTTT | CASSWGGAMSGNTIYF | many | TRBJ1-3 | . | TRBV12-3/TRBV12-4
TGTGCCAGCAGCGTAGCTACTGGCGGGGGAGCGGGTACGCAGTATTTT | CASSVATGGGAGTQYF | . | TRBJ2-3 | TRBD2 | TRBV9
TGTGCCAGCACCCCAGGGGGCCGCACAGATACGCAGTATTTT | CASTPGGRTDTQYF | medium-sized | TRBJ2-3 | TRBD1 | TRBV12-3/TRBV12-4
TGTGCCAGCAGTTTATTGGGGGGAGCGCCTAGCACAGATACGCAGTATTTT | CASSLLGGAPSTDTQYF | many | TRBJ2-3 | . | TRBV28
TGTGCCAGTAGTACGACAGGTCCCTATGGCTACACCTTC | CASSTTGPYGYTF | few | TRBJ1-2 | . | TRBV19
TGTGCCAGCAGCCATGGGACAGGGGGCCAAGAGACCCAGTACTTC | CASSHGTGGQETQYF | many | TRBJ2-5 | TRBD1 | TRBV7-9